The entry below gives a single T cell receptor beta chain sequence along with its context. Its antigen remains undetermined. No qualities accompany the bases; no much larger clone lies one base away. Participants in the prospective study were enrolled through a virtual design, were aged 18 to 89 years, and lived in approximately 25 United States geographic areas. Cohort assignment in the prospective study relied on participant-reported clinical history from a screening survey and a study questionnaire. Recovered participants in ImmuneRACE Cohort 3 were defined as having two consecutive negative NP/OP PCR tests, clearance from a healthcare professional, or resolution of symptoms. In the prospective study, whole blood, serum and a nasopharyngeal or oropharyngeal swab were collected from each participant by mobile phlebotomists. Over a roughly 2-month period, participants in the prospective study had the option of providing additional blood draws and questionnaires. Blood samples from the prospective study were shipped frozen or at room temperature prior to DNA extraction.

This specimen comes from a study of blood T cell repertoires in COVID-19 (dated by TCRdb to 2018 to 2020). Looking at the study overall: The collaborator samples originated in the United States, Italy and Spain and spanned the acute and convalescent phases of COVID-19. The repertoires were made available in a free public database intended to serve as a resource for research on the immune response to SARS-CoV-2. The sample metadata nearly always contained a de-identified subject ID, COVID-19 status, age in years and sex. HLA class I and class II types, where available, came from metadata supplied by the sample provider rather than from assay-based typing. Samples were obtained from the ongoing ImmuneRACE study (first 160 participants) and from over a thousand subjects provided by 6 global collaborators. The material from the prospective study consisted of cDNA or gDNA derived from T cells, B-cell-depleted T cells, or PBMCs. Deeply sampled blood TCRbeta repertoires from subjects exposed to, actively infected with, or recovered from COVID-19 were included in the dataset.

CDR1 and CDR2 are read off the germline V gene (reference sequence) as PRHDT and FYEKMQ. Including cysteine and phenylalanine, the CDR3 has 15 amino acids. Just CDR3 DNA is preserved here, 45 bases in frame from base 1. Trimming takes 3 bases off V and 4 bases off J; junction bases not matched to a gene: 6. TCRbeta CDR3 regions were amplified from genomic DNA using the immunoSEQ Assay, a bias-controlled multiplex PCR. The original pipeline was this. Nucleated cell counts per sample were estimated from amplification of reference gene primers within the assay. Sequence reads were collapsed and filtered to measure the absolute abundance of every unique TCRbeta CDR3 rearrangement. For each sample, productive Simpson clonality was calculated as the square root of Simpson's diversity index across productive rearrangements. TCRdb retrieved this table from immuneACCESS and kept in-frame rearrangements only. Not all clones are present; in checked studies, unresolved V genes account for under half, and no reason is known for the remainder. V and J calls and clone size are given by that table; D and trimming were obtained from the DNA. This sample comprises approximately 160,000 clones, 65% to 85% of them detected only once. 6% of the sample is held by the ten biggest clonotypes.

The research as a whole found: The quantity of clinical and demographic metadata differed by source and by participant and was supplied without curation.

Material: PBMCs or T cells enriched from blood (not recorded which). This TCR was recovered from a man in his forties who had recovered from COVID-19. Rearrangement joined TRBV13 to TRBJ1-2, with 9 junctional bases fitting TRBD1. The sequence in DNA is TGTGCCAGCAGCTTGGGACAGGGTGCGATCTATGGCTACACCTTC. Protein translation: CASSLGQGAIYGYTF.